This entry lists 22 T cell receptor beta chains sequenced from one sample in a study of blood T cell repertoires in COVID-19. Profiled with immunoSEQ multiplex PCR; TCRdb holds only in-frame clones, not every one. The sample consists of just over 250,000 clones, around nine tenths of them appearing once. Input material: peripheral blood. These receptors all come from a man aged 35-49 years who had recovered from COVID-19.

This chain joins TRBV10-3 and TRBJ2-7; 14 positions match TRBD2. Per the germline V gene, CDR1 is ENHRY and CDR2 is SYGVKD. V was pared by 6 bases and J by 1 base, with 11 bases of the junction left unmatched. The CDR3 sequence is 18 residues long. The CDR3 sequence: CAISSGLAGGSTSYEQYF. CDR3 coding DNA: TGTGCCATCAGCTCCGGACTAGCGGGGGGTTCTACGTCCTACGAGCAGTACTTC.

The chain uses TRBV5-4 and TRBJ2-5; D uncertain. Trimming pared 0 bases from V and 5 bases from J, leaving 8 bases between. The germline gives CDR1 SGHNT, CDR2 YYREEE (reference sequence). The CDR3 consists of 13 residues. CDR3 nucleotides: TGTGCCAGCAGCTTGGCCCCCCCGGAGACCCAGTACTTC. Its protein is CASSLAPPETQYF.

V gene TRBV11-2 combines with J gene TRBJ2-7; weak D call: TRBD2 (6 bases). The CDR3 is made up of 13 amino acids. The V gene lost 1 base and the J gene lost 6 bases, with 10 bases spanning the gap. Germline CDR1 is SGHAT and CDR2 is FQNNGV. CDR3 coding DNA: TGTGCCAGCAGCTTAGTCGACGGGAGCGAGCAGTACTTC. The encoded protein is CASSLVDGSEQYF.

V usage is TRBV4-2 and J usage is TRBJ1-2; a weak D match, TRBD1 (6 bases). The length of the CDR3 is 16 residues. V was cut by 0 bases and J by 4 bases, with 15 bases left in between. Germline V lookup: CDR1 LGHNA, CDR2 YNFKEQ. The DNA for the CDR3 is TGTGCCAGCAGCCAAGATGGCAGGGGTAATATCTATGGCTACACCTTC. Translated: CASSQDGRGNIYGYTF.

CDR3 residues: CASSRWREQRTGGAGGTEAFF. Written as DNA, the CDR3 is TGTGCCAGCAGTCGGTGGCGGGAACAACGGACAGGGGGCGCGGGAGGCACTGAAGCTTTCTTT. The chain links TRBV3-1 (or the pseudogene TRBV3-2) to TRBJ1-1; 11 bases map to TRBD1. The germline V gene encodes CDR1 LGHDT and CDR2 YNNKEL (reference sequence). Trimming cost V 6 bases and J 4 bases; bases outside gene matches: 25. This CDR3 has 21 residues.

The gene calls are TRBV9 and TRBJ2-3, with D perhaps TRBD1 (6 bases). Between the trimmed V and J ends, which lost 1 base and 0 bases, there was a span of 9 bases. The CDR3 has 15 amino acids. Germline-derived CDR1 and CDR2 are SGDLS and YYNGEE. In DNA, the CDR3 is TGTGCCAGCAGCGTACAGGGGCACAGCACAGATACGCAGTATTTT. Protein sequence: CASSVQGHSTDTQYF.

The chain combines TRBV2 with TRBJ2-1; 8 bases are shared with TRBD2. In germline, CDR1 is SNHLY, CDR2 FYNNEI. The CDR3 is 13 amino acids. Trimming removed 3 bases from V and 8 bases from J; junction bases left unmatched: 3. The CDR3 DNA follows: TGTGCCAGCAGTGAGGCCGGGAGGGATGAGCAGTTCTTC. The encoded protein is CASSEAGRDEQFF.

This clone was seen a single time. V usage is TRBV7-3 and J usage is TRBJ2-3; the D gene is possibly TRBD2 (6 bases). CDR1 and CDR2 from the germline V gene are SGHTA and FQGTGA. The length of the CDR3 is 13 residues. Trimming took 3 bases from V and 6 from J, leaving 10 bases between them. CDR3 sequence reads: CASSLSGGDTQYF. The CDR3 DNA is TGTGCCAGCAGCTTGAGTGGGGGGGATACGCAGTATTTT.

The chain joins TRBV27 to TRBJ2-7; 10 nucleotides align to TRBD2. CDR1 and CDR2 from the germline V gene are MNHEY and SMNVEV (reference sequence). V trimming: 3 bases; J trimming: 4 bases; junction bases outside the gene matches: 6. There are 15 residues in the CDR3. For the CDR3, the DNA is TGTGCCAGCAGTTTCACTAGCGGGGCCGTATACGAGCAGTACTTC. This gives the protein CASSFTSGAVYEQYF.

The V and J genes are TRBV9 and TRBJ2-7; 7 nucleotides match TRBD1. CDR1 SGDLS and CDR2 YYNGEE come from the germline V gene. V shed 4 bases, J shed 1 base, and the junction held 8 bases outside the gene matches. CDR3 size: 15 residues. The CDR3 reads CASSPRQGWSYEQYF. The CDR3 region has the DNA TGTGCCAGCAGCCCCCGACAGGGTTGGTCCTACGAGCAGTACTTC.

The chain carries TRBV12-3 or TRBV12-4 and TRBJ2-7; 8 nucleotides agree with TRBD1. V dropped 5 bases and J dropped 12; count of bases not matched to a gene: 9. CDR3 length: 12 residues. CDR3 nucleotides: TGTGCCAGCAGTCCTCGACAGGGGCCTGGGTACTTC. It is translated as CASSPRQGPGYF.

The V gene is TRBV27, the J gene TRBJ2-3, with TRBD2 matching over 11 bases. The germline V gene has CDR1 MNHEY and CDR2 SMNVEV (reference sequence). J lost 4 bases, V lost 2 bases, and 5 bases had no gene match. This CDR3 contains 16 residues. This CDR3 is CASSLLAGGTADTQYF. CDR3 nucleotides: TGTGCCAGCAGTTTACTAGCGGGAGGAACGGCAGATACGCAGTATTTT.

This rearrangement joins TRBV5-1 to TRBJ2-1; 7 positions agree with TRBD2. With V trimmed by 4 bases and J by 4 bases, 11 bases remained unmatched. Germline CDR1 and CDR2: SGHRS and YFSETQ. CDR3 size: 16 residues. The CDR3 sequence: CASSPLAGEEYNEQFF. The CDR3, as DNA: TGCGCCAGCAGCCCCCTCGCGGGGGAGGAGTACAATGAGCAGTTCTTC.

This clone has just a few counts. V is TRBV13 and J is TRBJ1-2; possibly TRBD1 for D (5 bases). V was pared by 4 bases and J by 7 bases, with 13 bases between. Germline assignment: CDR1 PRHDT and CDR2 FYEKMQ (reference sequence). This CDR3 has 13 amino acids. CDR3 in amino acids: CASSSGGNGGYTF. CDR3 coding DNA: TGTGCCAGCAGCTCTGGGGGGAATGGTGGCTACACCTTC.

This rearrangement joins TRBV7-2 to TRBJ2-7; possibly TRBD1 for D (6 bases). Trimming took 7 bases from V and 3 from J, leaving 13 bases between them. Germline lookup yields CDR1 SGHTA and CDR2 FQGNSA. This CDR3 is built from 13 residues. The CDR3 sequence: CASTDSRYYEQYF. Here the CDR3 DNA reads TGTGCCAGCACGGACAGCCGCTACTACGAGCAGTACTTC.

CDR3 sequence (DNA): TGCAGCGTTCAAGGGGGCAGGGGGCGTACTGAAGCTTTCTTT. This codes for CSVQGGRGRTEAFF. This chain uses TRBV29-1 with TRBJ1-1, with 8 nucleotides matching TRBD1. J was trimmed by 5 bases and V by 5 bases; bases with no gene match: 10. Germline CDR1 is SQVTM and CDR2 is ANQGSEA. The CDR3 runs to 14 residues.

The chain combines TRBV7-9 with TRBJ2-3, with a possible D match to TRBD1 (6 bases). The V end lost 7 bases, the J end lost 5 bases, and 13 bases lay between the germline ends. This CDR3 has 13 amino acids. The germline gives CDR1 SEHNR, CDR2 FQNEAQ (reference sequence). CDR3 sequence reads: CASIPGVEDTQYF. CDR3 coding DNA: TGTGCCAGCATACCAGGGGTGGAAGATACGCAGTATTTT.

The genes are TRBV10-3 and TRBJ2-7, with 9 bases that match TRBD1. Germline assignment: CDR1 ENHRY and CDR2 SYGVKD. V shed 5 bases and J 7 bases; nucleotides not matched to a gene: 6. This CDR3 contains 13 residues. The CDR3 nucleotides are TGTGCCATCAGTTCCACAGGGGGCAGAGAGCAGTACTTC. Its protein is CAISSTGGREQYF.

The genes are TRBV9 and TRBJ2-1, with 10 bases matching TRBD2. V lost 5 bases to trimming and J lost 8 bases; unmatched junction nucleotides: 10. Per the germline V gene, CDR1 is SGDLS and CDR2 is YYNGEE. The CDR3 is 15 residues long. DNA of the CDR3: TGTGCCAGCAGTACCAGCGGGAGGGGCGTCGATGAGCAGTTCTTC. Translated, it gives CASSTSGRGVDEQFF. The whole variable domain, filled in from reference TRBV9 and TRBJ2-1, reads DSGVTQTPKHLITATGQRVTLRCSPRSGDLSVYWYQQSLDQGLQFLIQYYNGEERAKGNILERFSAQQFPDLHSELNLSSLELGDSALYFCASSTSGRGVDEQFFGPGTRLTVL.

The V and J genes are TRBV30 and TRBJ1-5; D gene ambiguous. V lost 5 bases and J 2 bases, leaving 13 bases between the germline ends. The CDR3 extends over 14 amino acids. Per the germline V gene, CDR1 is GTSNPN and CDR2 is SVGIG (reference sequence). The chain's CDR3 is CAWGPAAGNQPQHF. The CDR3 DNA reads TGTGCCTGGGGACCAGCGGCAGGCAATCAGCCCCAGCATTTT.

The rearrangement joins TRBV19 to TRBJ1-5; 10 bases align to TRBD1. V shed 6 bases and J 3 bases; nucleotides not matched to a gene: 8. Per germline, CDR1 LNHDA and CDR2 SQIVND (reference sequence). This CDR3 contains 16 residues. The CDR3 sequence is CASRLPGTGVNQPQHF. The CDR3 DNA sequence: TGTGCCAGTAGACTCCCCGGGACAGGGGTCAATCAGCCCCAGCATTTT.

This clone was observed once. This chain uses TRBV5-1 with TRBJ2-7; 9 bases are shared with TRBD1. Germline V lookup: CDR1 SGHRS, CDR2 YFSETQ. The CDR3 is 14 amino acids. The V gene end was trimmed by 5 bases and the J gene end by 3 bases; junction bases not matched to a gene: 6. The CDR3, as DNA: TGCGCCAGCAGGGGGACAGGGAATCTCTACGAGCAGTACTTC. It yields the protein CASRGTGNLYEQYF. Based on the CDR3 plus reference TRBV5-1 and TRBJ2-7, the full variable domain is KAGVTQTPRYLIKTRGQQVTLSCSPISGHRSVSWYQQTPGQGLQFLFEYFSETQRNKGNFPGRFSGRQFSNSRSEMNVSTLELGDSALYLCASRGTGNLYEQYFGPGTRLTVT.